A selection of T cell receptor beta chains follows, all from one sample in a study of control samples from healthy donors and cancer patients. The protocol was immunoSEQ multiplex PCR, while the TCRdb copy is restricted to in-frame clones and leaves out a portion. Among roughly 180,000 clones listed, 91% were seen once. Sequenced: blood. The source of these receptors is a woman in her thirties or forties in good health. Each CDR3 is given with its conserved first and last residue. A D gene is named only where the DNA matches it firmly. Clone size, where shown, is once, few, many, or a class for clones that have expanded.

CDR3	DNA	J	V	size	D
CASSDGDRGSGANVLTF	TGTGCCAGCAGCGATGGGGACAGGGGGTCTGGGGCCAACGTCCTGACTTTC	TRBJ2-6	TRBV21-1	-	-
CASSLSAGTGVQPLHF	TGTGCCAGCAGTTTATCGGCCGGGACAGGGGTTCAGCCCCTCCACTTT	TRBJ1-6	TRBV27	-	TRBD1
CASSQGRFNEQFF	TGTGCCAGCAGCCAAGGCCGGTTCAATGAGCAGTTCTTC	TRBJ2-1	TRBV3-1/TRBV3-2	-	-
CASSFGGDYNEQFF	TGTGCCAGCAGTTTTGGGGGGGACTACAATGAGCAGTTCTTC	TRBJ2-1	TRBV27	-	TRBD2
CASMIVAGYNQPQHF	TGTGCCAGTATGATAGTGGCAGGATACAATCAGCCCCAGCATTTT	TRBJ1-5	TRBV19	-	-
CASSPTSGGNTIYF	TGTGCCAGCAGCCCCACTTCGGGGGGAAACACCATATATTTT	TRBJ1-3	TRBV7-2	-	-
CASSYTMGSGELFF	TGTGCCAGCAGCTACACAATGGGGTCCGGGGAGCTGTTTTTT	TRBJ2-2	TRBV7-6	-	-
CASSTGTVSTDTQYF	TGTGCCAGCAGCACCGGGACAGTTAGCACAGATACGCAGTATTTT	TRBJ2-3	TRBV11-1	-	TRBD1
CASSLERTGGTEAFF	TGCGCCAGCAGCTTGGAGAGGACAGGTGGCACTGAAGCTTTCTTT	TRBJ1-1	TRBV5-1	few	TRBD1
CSVGGTRGYYGYTF	TGCAGCGTTGGGGGGACGAGGGGATACTATGGCTACACCTTC	TRBJ1-2	TRBV29-1	-	-
CASSLRRGIQETQYF	TGTGCCAGCAGCTTAAGGCGGGGGATTCAGGAGACCCAGTACTTC	TRBJ2-5	TRBV7-7	-	TRBD2
CASSLTSGGALVYNEQFF	TGCGCCAGCAGCTTGACTAGCGGGGGGGCCCTCGTATACAATGAGCAGTTCTTC	TRBJ2-1	TRBV5-1	-	TRBD2
CASTLRGGSQHF	TGTGCCAGCACTCTACGGGGGGGGTCCCAGCATTTT	TRBJ1-5	TRBV6-6	few	-
CASSLDASGYTF	TGCGCCAGCAGCTTGGACGCGTCGGGCTACACCTTC	TRBJ1-2	TRBV5-1	-	-